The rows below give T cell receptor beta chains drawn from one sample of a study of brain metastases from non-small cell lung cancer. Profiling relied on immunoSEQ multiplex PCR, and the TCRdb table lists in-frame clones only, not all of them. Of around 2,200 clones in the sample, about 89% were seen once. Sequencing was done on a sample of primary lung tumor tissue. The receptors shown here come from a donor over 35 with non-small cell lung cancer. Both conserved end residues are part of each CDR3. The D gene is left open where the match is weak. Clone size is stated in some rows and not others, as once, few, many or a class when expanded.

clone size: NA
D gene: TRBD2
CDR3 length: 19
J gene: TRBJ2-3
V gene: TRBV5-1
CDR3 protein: CASSARRLGLAERTDTQYF
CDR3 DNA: TGCGCCAGCAGCGCCAGGAGACTTGGACTAGCGGAACGCACAGATACGCAGTATTTT

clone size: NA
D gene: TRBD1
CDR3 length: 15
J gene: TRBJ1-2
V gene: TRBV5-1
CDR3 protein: CASSSLPGQGYGYTF
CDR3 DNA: TGCGCCAGCAGCTCACTACCGGGACAGGGCTATGGCTACACCTTC

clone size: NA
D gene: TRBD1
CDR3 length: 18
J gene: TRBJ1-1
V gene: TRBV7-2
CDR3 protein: CASSLHPYGTVGNTEAFF
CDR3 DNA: TGTGCCAGCAGCTTACATCCATACGGGACAGTCGGGAACACTGAAGCTTTCTTT

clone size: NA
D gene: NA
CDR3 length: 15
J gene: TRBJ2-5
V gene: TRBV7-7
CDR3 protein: CASSLGSGASETQYF
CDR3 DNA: TGTGCTAGCAGCTTAGGCTCGGGGGCCTCGGAGACCCAGTACTTC

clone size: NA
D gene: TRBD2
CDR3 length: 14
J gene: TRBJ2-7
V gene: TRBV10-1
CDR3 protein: CASSGGLSLGEQYF
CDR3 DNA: TGCGCCAGCAGTGGGGGACTATCTTTGGGCGAGCAGTACTTC

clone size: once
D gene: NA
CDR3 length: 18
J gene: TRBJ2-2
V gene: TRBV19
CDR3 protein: CASSTTFFGGPNTGELFF
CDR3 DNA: TGTGCCAGTAGTACCACCTTTTTTGGCGGACCGAACACCGGGGAGCTGTTTTTT

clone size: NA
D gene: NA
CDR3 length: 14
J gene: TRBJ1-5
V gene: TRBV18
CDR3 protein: CASSPGRGNQPQHF
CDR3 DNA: TGTGCCAGCTCACCCGGTAGGGGCAATCAGCCCCAGCATTTT

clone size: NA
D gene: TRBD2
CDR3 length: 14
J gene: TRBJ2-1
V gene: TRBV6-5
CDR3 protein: CASSYEAGGYEQFF
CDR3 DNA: TGTGCCAGCAGTTACGAAGCGGGAGGTTATGAGCAGTTCTTC

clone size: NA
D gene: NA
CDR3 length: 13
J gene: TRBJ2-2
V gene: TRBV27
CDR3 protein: CASGHRNTGELFF
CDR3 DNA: TGTGCCAGCGGGCACAGGAACACCGGGGAGCTGTTTTTT

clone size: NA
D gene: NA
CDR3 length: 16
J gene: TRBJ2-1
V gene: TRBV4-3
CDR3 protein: CASSAQTGGGGNEQFF
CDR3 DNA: TGCGCCAGCAGCGCCCAGACTGGGGGAGGGGGCAATGAGCAGTTCTTC

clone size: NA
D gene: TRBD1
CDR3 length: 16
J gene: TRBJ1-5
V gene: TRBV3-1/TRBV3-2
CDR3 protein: CASSQSRTGLKQPQHF
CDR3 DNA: TGTGCCAGCAGCCAAAGTAGGACAGGGCTAAAGCAGCCCCAGCATTTT

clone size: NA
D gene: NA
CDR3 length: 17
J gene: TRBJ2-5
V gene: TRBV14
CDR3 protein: CASSHYQGARHRETQYF
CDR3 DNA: TGTGCCAGCAGCCATTATCAGGGTGCGCGTCATCGAGAGACCCAGTACTTC

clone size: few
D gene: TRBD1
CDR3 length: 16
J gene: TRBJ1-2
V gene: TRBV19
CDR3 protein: CASSRTGTGGQYGYTF
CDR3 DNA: TGTGCCAGTAGCCGAACCGGGACAGGGGGTCAATATGGCTACACCTTC

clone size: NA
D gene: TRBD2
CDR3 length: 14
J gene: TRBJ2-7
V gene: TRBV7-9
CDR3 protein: CASSPPGREREQYF
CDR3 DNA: TGTGCCAGCAGTCCCCCGGGGAGGGAGCGCGAGCAGTACTTC

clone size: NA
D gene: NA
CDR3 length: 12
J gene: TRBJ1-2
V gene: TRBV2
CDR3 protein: CASTLDTYGYTF
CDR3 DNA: TGTGCCAGCACCCTTGACACCTATGGCTACACCTTC

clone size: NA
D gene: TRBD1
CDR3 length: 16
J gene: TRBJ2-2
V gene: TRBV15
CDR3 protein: CATSANRGLITGELFF
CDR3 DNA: TGTGCCACCAGCGCAAACAGGGGGCTAATCACCGGGGAGCTGTTTTTT

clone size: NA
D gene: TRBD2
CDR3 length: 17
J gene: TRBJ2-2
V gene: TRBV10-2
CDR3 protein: CASSDPGLARGRRELFF
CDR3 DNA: TGCGCCAGCAGTGACCCCGGACTAGCGCGAGGTCGCCGGGAGCTGTTTTTT

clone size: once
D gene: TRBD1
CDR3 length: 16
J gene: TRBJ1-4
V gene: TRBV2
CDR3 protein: CASRDRVFATNEKLFF
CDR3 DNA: TGTGCCAGCAGGGACAGGGTCTTTGCAACTAATGAAAAACTGTTTTTT

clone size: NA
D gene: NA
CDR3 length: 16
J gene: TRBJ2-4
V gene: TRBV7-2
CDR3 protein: CASSLEVALAKNIQYF
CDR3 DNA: TGTGCCAGCAGCTTAGAGGTAGCCCTAGCCAAAAACATTCAGTACTTC

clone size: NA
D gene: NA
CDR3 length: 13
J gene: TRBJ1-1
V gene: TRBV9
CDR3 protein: CASSARQVGEAFF
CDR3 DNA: TGTGCCAGCAGCGCGCGACAGGTCGGTGAAGCTTTCTTT

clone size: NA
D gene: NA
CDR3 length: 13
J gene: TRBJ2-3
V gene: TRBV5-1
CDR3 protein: CASSSPRTDTQYF
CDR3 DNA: TGCGCCAGCAGCTCCCCCCGCACAGATACGCAGTATTTT

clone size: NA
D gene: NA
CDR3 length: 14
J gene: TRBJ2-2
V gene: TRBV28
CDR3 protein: CASSMGTATGELFF
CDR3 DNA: TGTGCCAGCAGCATGGGGACTGCCACCGGGGAGCTGTTTTTT

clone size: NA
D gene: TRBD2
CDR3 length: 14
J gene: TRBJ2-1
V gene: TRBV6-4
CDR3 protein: CASSDLGGSNEQFF
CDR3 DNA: TGTGCCAGCAGTGACTTGGGCGGGAGCAATGAGCAGTTCTTC

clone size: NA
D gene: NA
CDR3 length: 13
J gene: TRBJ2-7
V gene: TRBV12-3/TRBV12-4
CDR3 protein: CASSPPAVYEQYF
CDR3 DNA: TGTGCCAGCAGTCCGCCAGCGGTCTACGAGCAGTACTTC

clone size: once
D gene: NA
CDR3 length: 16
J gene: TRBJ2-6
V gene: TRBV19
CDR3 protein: CASTPGGTAGANVLTF
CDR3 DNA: TGTGCCAGTACCCCAGGGGGGACAGCTGGGGCCAACGTCCTGACTTTC

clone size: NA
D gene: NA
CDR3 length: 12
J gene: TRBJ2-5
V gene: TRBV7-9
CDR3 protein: CASSAGMETQYF
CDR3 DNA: TGTGCCAGCAGCGCTGGTATGGAGACCCAGTACTTC

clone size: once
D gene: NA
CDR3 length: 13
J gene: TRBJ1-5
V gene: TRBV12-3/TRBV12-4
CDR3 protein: CASSLSGFQPQHF
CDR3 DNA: TGTGCCAGCAGTTTATCTGGGTTTCAGCCCCAGCATTTT

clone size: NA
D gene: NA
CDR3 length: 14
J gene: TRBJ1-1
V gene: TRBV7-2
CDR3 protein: CASSSGVVNTEAFF
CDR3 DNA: TGTGCCAGCAGCTCAGGGGTTGTGAACACTGAAGCTTTCTTT

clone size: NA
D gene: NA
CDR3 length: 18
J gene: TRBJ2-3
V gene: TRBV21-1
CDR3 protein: CASSKVGLAGTVGDTQYF
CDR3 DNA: TGTGCCAGCAGCAAAGTGGGACTAGCGGGAACCGTGGGAGATACGCAGTATTTT

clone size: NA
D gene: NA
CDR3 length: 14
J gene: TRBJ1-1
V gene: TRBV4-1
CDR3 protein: CASSQGLRGPEAFF
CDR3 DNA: TGCGCCAGCAGCCAAGGTCTGAGGGGACCGGAAGCTTTCTTT

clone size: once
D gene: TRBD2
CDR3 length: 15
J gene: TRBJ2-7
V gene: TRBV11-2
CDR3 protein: CASSPTSGSSYEQYF
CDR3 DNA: TGTGCCAGCAGCCCGACTAGCGGGAGCTCCTACGAGCAGTACTTC

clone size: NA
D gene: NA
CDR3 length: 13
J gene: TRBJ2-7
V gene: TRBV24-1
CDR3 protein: CATSAGIRYEQYF
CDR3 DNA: TGTGCCACCAGTGCAGGGATAAGGTACGAGCAGTACTTC

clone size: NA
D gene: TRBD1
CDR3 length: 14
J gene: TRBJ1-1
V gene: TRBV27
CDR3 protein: CASRSITGGTEAFF
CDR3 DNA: TGTGCCAGCAGGTCGATCACAGGGGGCACTGAAGCTTTCTTT

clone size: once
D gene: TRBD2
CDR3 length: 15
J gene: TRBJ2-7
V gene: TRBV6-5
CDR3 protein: CASSNPAGNPYEQYF
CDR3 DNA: TGTGCCAGCAGCAACCCAGCGGGGAATCCCTACGAGCAGTACTTC

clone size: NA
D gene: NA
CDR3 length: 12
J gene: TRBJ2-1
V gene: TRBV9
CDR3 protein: CASSETGYEQFF
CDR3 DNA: TGTGCCAGCAGCGAGACAGGTTATGAGCAGTTCTTC

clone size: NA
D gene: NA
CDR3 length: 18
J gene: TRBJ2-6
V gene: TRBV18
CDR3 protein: CASSPISPGSSGANVLTF
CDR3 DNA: TGTGCCAGCTCACCTATCAGCCCCGGCAGCTCTGGGGCCAACGTCCTGACTTTC

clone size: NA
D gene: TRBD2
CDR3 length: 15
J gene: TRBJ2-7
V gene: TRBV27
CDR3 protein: CASKDLAGVGDEQYF
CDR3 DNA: TGTGCCAGCAAGGACCTGGCGGGAGTGGGGGACGAGCAGTACTTC

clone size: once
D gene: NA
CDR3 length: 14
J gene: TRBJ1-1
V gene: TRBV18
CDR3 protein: CASSLRPEAVDAFF
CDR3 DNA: TGTGCCAGCTCTCTTCGGCCAGAAGCGGTTGACGCTTTCTTT

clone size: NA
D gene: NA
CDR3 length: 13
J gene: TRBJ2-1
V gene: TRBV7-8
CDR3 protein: CASSLTGSNEQFF
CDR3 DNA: TGTGCCAGCAGCTTAACGGGATCCAATGAGCAGTTCTTC

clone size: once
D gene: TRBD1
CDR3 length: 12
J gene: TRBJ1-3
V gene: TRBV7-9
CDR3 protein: CASSSQGGTIYF
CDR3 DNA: TGTGCCAGCAGCTCACAGGGGGGCACCATATATTTT

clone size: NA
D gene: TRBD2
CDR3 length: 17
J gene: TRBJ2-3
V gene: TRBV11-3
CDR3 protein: CATDRVGQREGEDTQYF
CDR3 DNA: TGTGCCACCGATCGAGTGGGCCAGCGGGAGGGCGAAGATACGCAGTATTTT

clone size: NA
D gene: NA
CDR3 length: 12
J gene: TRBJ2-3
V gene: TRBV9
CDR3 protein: CASSIWGDTQYF
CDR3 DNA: TGTGCCAGCAGCATTTGGGGGGATACGCAGTATTTT

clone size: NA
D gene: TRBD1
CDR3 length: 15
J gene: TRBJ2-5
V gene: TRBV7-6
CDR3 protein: CASSLGARGQETQYF
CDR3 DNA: TGTGCCAGCAGCCTAGGGGCCAGGGGGCAAGAGACCCAGTACTTC

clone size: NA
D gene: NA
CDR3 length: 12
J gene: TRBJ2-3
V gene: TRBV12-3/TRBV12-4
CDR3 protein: CASSLGGNTQYF
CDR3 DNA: TGTGCCAGCAGTCTTGGGGGAAATACGCAGTATTTT

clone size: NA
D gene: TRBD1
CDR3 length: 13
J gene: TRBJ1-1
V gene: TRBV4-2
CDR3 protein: CVSSQTGITEAFF
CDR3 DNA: TGTGTCAGCAGCCAGACAGGGATCACTGAAGCTTTCTTT

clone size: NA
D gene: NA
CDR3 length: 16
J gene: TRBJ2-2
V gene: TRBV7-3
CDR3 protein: CASSSRLVAGTGELFF
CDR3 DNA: TGTGCCAGCAGCTCCCGACTAGTGGCTGGTACCGGGGAGCTGTTTTTT

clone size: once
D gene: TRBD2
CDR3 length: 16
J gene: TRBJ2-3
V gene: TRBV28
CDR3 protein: CASSFHRLAGEDTQYF
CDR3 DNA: TGTGCCAGCAGTTTCCACCGACTAGCGGGAGAAGATACGCAGTATTTT

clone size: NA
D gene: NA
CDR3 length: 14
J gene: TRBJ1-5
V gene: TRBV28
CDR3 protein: CASSTQSSNQPQHF
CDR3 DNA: TGTGCCAGCAGCACACAAAGCAGCAATCAGCCCCAGCATTTT

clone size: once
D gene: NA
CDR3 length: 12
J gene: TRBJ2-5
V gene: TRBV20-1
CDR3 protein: CSASTQVGTQYF
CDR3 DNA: TGCAGTGCTAGTACACAGGTTGGGACCCAGTACTTC

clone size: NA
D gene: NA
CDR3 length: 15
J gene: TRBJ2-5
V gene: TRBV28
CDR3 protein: CASSSGQGLLETQYF
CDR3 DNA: TGTGCCAGCAGTTCCGGGCAGGGCCTCTTGGAGACACAGTACTTC

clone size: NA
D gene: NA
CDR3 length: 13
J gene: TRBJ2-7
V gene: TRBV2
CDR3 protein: CANSGSIVYEQYF
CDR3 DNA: TGTGCCAACAGTGGTTCGATCGTCTACGAGCAGTACTTC

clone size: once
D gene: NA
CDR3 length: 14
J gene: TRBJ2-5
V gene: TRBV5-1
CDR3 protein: CASSFWDPTETQYF
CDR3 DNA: TGCGCCAGCAGCTTCTGGGACCCTACGGAGACCCAGTACTTC

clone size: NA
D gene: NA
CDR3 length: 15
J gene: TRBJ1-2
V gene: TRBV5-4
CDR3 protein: CASSPPSGPNYGYTF
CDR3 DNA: TGTGCCAGCAGCCCCCCCTCGGGACCTAACTATGGCTACACCTTC

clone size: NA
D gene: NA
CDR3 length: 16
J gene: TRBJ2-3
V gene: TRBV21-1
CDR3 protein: CASGAGTSEYGDTQYF
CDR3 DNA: TGTGCCAGTGGTGCCGGGACTAGCGAGTATGGGGATACGCAGTATTTT

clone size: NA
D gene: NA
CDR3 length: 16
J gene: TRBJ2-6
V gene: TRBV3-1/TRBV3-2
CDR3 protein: CASSQRQGSGANVLTF
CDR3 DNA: TGTGCCAGCAGCCAAAGGCAGGGTTCTGGGGCCAACGTCCTGACTTTC